This T cell receptor (beta chain) was identified during a study of blood T cell repertoires in COVID-19. Profiled with immunoSEQ multiplex PCR; TCRdb holds only in-frame clones, not every one. The sample has 150,000 or so clones; around 81% are singletons. The TCR originated in a woman aged 55-69 years with acute or convalescent COVID-19. The sequenced sample was peripheral blood.

The CDR3 region has the DNA TGTGCCAGCAACGAGGACAATAGCAATCAGCCCCAGCATTTT. Encoded protein: CASNEDNSNQPQHF. This chain links TRBV7-9 with TRBJ1-5, with D perhaps matching TRBD1 (5 bases). CDR3 length: 14 residues. CDR1 is SEHNR, CDR2 FQNEAQ, per germline (reference sequence). Trimming took off 7 bases at V and 0 bases at J, with 10 bases between the two ends.